The table lists the clone carrying this T cell receptor (beta chain) with a few counts. These data come from a study of identical twins. Template switching added a universal primer site; cDNA carried unique molecular identifiers. Each CDR3 protein gets one entry after TCRdb re-called the 5' RACE reads with MiXCR. The sample comprises roughly 770,000 distinct CDR3 sequences, around a sixth of which are singletons, and around 13% rests with the top ten. The same sample was also used in a study of T cells expressing NK-cell markers. That paper adds: What restricted sorting to alpha-beta TCR T cells in several experiments was an anti-gamma-delta TCR antibody. In a handful of donors, dominant NKG2C+ clonotypes were roughly 1.0-7.0% of CD8+ T cells.

The clonotype originates from a woman aged 18-30 years in good health. Sample: PBMCs.

CDR3 sequence reads: CSARGQGIGELFF. The DNA for the CDR3 is TGCAGTGCTAGAGGACAGGGTATCGGGGAGCTGTTTTTT. The rearrangement uses TRBV20-1 and TRBJ2-2, with 7 nucleotides matching TRBD1. V was pared by 1 base and J by 7 bases, with 3 bases of the junction left unmatched. CDR1 DFQATT and CDR2 SNEGSKA come from the germline V gene (reference sequence). This CDR3 comprises 13 residues.